The 17 T cell receptor beta chains reported below all come from one sample, sequenced in a study of Graves' ophthalmopathy and Graves' hyperthyroidism. Amplifying from RNA transcripts, the study obtained TCR beta CDR3 regions. An opening RT-PCR round employed HTBI primers and preceded a second-round multiplex PCR. Each CDR3 protein is one row after TCRdb ran MiXCR on the multiplex PCR reads. The data show about 380,000 distinct CDR3 sequences, with roughly 15% seen just once and 5.5% to 8% held by the top ten. Material for sequencing was peripheral blood. These receptors were collected from a woman between 18 and 29 years old with stable Graves' hyperthyroidism.

DNA of the CDR3: TGCAGTGCTCAGGCACAGGGTTCGGACTACGAGCAGTACTTC. Amino acid sequence: CSAQAQGSDYEQYF. The chain uses TRBV20-1 and TRBJ2-7; maybe TRBD1 (6 bases). The CDR3 runs to 14 residues. Deletions cut 5 bases from V and 3 bases from J, with 17 bases between. CDR1 and CDR2 (germline): DFQATT, SNEGSKA (reference sequence).

This clonotype was observed many times. The chain combines TRBV20-1 with TRBJ2-7; no reliable D call. Trimming removed 5 bases from V and 0 bases from J, with 5 bases in between. CDR1 is DFQATT, CDR2 SNEGSKA, per germline (reference sequence). CDR3 length equals 11 residues. The CDR3 DNA sequence: TGCAGTGCTCCAGACTCCTACGAGCAGTACTTC. Its translation: CSAPDSYEQYF.

This clonotype occurred a few times. The chain has TRBV12-3 or TRBV12-4 and TRBJ1-2; TRBD1 aligns across 7 bases. The CDR3 is 15 residues long. The trim removed 1 base at V and 1 base at J, leaving 3 bases unmatched. As DNA, the CDR3 is TGTGCCAGCAGTTTAGGACAGGGCTATAACTATGGCTACACCTTC. Translation: CASSLGQGYNYGYTF.

Ten or more counts support this clonotype. The genes are TRBV2 and TRBJ2-7, with TRBD1 matching 8 bases. Per germline, CDR1 SNHLY and CDR2 FYNNEI. After removal of 7 bases from V and 6 bases from J, the junction contained 8 bases not matched to a gene. There are 13 residues in the CDR3. The CDR3 sequence: CASKPGQGSEQYF. CDR3 in DNA: TGTGCCAGCAAGCCCGGACAGGGAAGCGAGCAGTACTTC.

This clonotype appeared a single time. Possible read error: a much larger clone is one base away. The chain uses TRBV20-1 and TRBJ1-2; a weak D match, TRBD1 (6 bases). Germline V gene sequence: CDR1 DFQATT, CDR2 SNEGSKA (reference sequence). The V end lost 2 bases, the J end lost 6 bases, and 16 bases lay between the germline ends. The CDR3 loop spans 14 amino acids. The CDR3 region has the DNA TGCAGTGCTAGAAGCACAGGGAGGGCCGATGGCTACACCTTC. Amino acid sequence: CSARSTGRADGYTF.

This clonotype has ten or more counts. This chain links TRBV4-1 with TRBJ2-5, with unresolved D. Germline assignment: CDR1 MGHRA and CDR2 YSYEKL. CDR3 length: 15 amino acids. The V end was cut by 1 base, the J end by 0 bases, with 9 bases between. The CDR3 is CASSQGPLYQETQYF. The CDR3 coding sequence is TGCGCCAGCAGCCAAGGACCACTGTACCAAGAGACCCAGTACTTC.

This clonotype was recorded many times. This chain joins TRBV12-3 or TRBV12-4 and TRBJ1-1; a possible D gene is TRBD1 (6 bases). Trimming stripped 6 bases from V and 4 bases from J, with 9 bases between. This CDR3 contains 12 residues. The CDR3 here is CASSIQGTEAFF. Written as DNA, the CDR3 is TGTGCCAGCAGCATACAGGGCACTGAAGCTTTCTTT.

In this sample, this clonotype turned up a few times. This chain joins TRBV5-4 and TRBJ1-5, with D unresolved. The CDR3 totals 17 residues. Per germline, CDR1 SGHNT and CDR2 YYREEE (reference sequence). Deletions cut 0 bases from V and 0 bases from J, with 13 bases between. The CDR3: CASSLVGRTDSNQPQHF. DNA of the CDR3: TGTGCCAGCAGCTTGGTTGGGCGCACCGATAGCAATCAGCCCCAGCATTTT.

This clonotype was recorded at least ten times. A read error may produce the germline difference seen at one junction end. The chain recombines TRBV19 with TRBJ2-7; a weak D match, TRBD1 (7 bases). The CDR3 runs 16 residues. Germline CDR1 LNHDA, CDR2 SQIVND (reference sequence). The CDR3 reads CANSIYGGTAVYEQYF. For the CDR3, the DNA is TGTGCCAATAGTATTTATGGCGGGACAGCTGTCTACGAGCAGTACTTC.

This clonotype was seen repeatedly, ten times or more. This sequence joins TRBV6-1 and TRBJ2-2, with 7 bases fitting TRBD1. With 4 bases clipped from V and 7 bases from J, the junction kept 6 bases outside the gene matches. This CDR3 has 14 amino acids. Per germline, CDR1 MNHNS and CDR2 SASEGT. The CDR3 DNA is TGTGCCAGCAGTGCCGACAGGGAAATCGGGGAGCTGTTTTTT. Translated, it gives CASSADREIGELFF.

This clonotype was detected many times. This sequence joins TRBV6-1 and TRBJ1-6, with TRBD1 identical over 7 bases. The V and J ends lost 0 bases and 8 bases, in that order; junction bases with no gene match: 4. The CDR3 loop spans 15 amino acids. Germline values: CDR1 MNHNS, CDR2 SASEGT. CDR3: CASSEAGGRYSPLHF. In DNA, the CDR3 is TGTGCCAGCAGTGAAGCAGGGGGCCGATATTCACCCCTCCACTTT.

There are many counts of this clonotype. The genes are TRBV19 and TRBJ1-1, with a weak D call TRBD1 (6 bases). CDR3 size: 12 residues. V was cut by 8 bases and J by 8 bases, with 15 bases left in between. Per the germline V gene, CDR1 is LNHDA and CDR2 is SQIVND (reference sequence). The CDR3 spells CASSHRALEAFF. The CDR3 region has the DNA TGTGCCAGTTCTCACAGGGCACTGGAAGCTTTCTTT.

This clonotype was detected ten times or more. The DNA for the CDR3 is TGTGCCACCTCCGGGACAGGGCTAGGCTACACCTTC. Translating gives CATSGTGLGYTF. This rearrangement joins TRBV19 to TRBJ1-2, with 9 positions matching TRBD1. V shed 10 bases and J 8 bases; nucleotides not matched to a gene: 8. The CDR3 is 12 residues long. Germline V gives CDR1 LNHDA, CDR2 SQIVND (reference sequence).

This clonotype was seen more than once but under ten times. The V call is TRBV5-5, the J call TRBJ2-2; possible D gene TRBD1, 6 bases. V lost 4 bases to trimming and J lost 0 bases, with 13 bases between them. Germline CDR1 is SGHKS and CDR2 is YYEKEE (reference sequence). The CDR3 runs 16 residues. CDR3 amino acids: CASSPAGTTNTGELFF. For the CDR3, the DNA is TGTGCCAGCAGCCCCGCCGGGACAACGAACACCGGGGAGCTGTTTTTT.

Many counts were recorded for this clonotype. The V and J genes are TRBV11-2 and TRBJ2-7, with D maybe TRBD2 (6 bases). Trimming cost V 2 bases and J 2 bases, with 19 bases left between them. This CDR3 region has 17 residues. Germline CDR1 reads SGHAT; CDR2 reads FQNNGV. This chain's CDR3 is CASSLRPSGTGPYEQYF. For the CDR3, the DNA is TGTGCCAGCAGCTTAAGGCCCTCCGGGACTGGCCCCTACGAGCAGTACTTC.

In this sample, this clonotype turned up a few times. The chain combines TRBV7-9 with TRBJ2-7; the match to TRBD1 covers 10 bases. The V gene's germline CDR1 is SEHNR and CDR2 FQNEAQ (reference sequence). Germline trimming cut 5 bases from V and 1 base from J; bases unmatched to any gene: 5. The CDR3 sequence is 15 residues long. The DNA for the CDR3 is TGTGCCAGCAGCCACGGGACAGGGGCTTCCTACGAGCAGTACTTC. Residues: CASSHGTGASYEQYF.

There are many counts of this clonotype. The DNA for the CDR3 is TGCAGTGCCAGGGCCGGGTCTGCAGGGCTGACTGAAGCTTTCTTT. Its translation: CSARAGSAGLTEAFF. The chain carries TRBV20-1 and TRBJ1-1; the D gene is possibly TRBD1 (5 bases). Germline V gives CDR1 DFQATT, CDR2 SNEGSKA (reference sequence). Trimming removed 6 bases at V and 5 bases at J, with 22 bases between. The CDR3 loop spans 15 amino acids.